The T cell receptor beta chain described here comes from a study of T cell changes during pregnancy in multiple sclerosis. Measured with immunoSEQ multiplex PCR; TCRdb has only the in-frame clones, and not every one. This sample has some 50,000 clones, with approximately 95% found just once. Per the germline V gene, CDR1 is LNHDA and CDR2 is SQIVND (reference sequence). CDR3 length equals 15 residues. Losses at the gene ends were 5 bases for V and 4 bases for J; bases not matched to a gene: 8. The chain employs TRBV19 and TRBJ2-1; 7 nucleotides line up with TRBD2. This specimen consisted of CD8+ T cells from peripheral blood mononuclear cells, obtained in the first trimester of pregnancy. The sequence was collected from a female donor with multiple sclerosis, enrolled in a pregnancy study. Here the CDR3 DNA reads TGTGCCAGTAGTCGACTAGCAGATGCTTACAATGAGCAGTTCTTC. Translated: CASSRLADAYNEQFF.